This is a list of T cell receptor beta chains from one sample in a study of OX40 agonist ivuxolimab in advanced cancers. Only in-frame clones appear in the TCRdb table, and some are missing; sequencing was by immunoSEQ multiplex PCR. The profile covers 84,000 or so clones, with approximately 84% appearing a single time and roughly 2.5% taken by the ten largest. The sequencing used CD4+ or CD8+ T cells sorted from blood, collected in a trial of the OX40 agonist ivuxolimab. The receptors stem from an adult with an advanced solid tumor such as melanoma, head and neck, liver or kidney cancer. Both conserved end residues are part of each CDR3. D genes are given only for firm matches. Not all rows give a size; the values are once, few, many and, for expanded clones, a class.

V gene	clone size	CDR3 length	D gene	J gene	CDR3 DNA	CDR3 protein
TRBV7-2	NA	13	NA	TRBJ1-1	TGTGCCAGCAGCCCAGCCTTTGGGGTTTGGGCTTTCTTT	CASSPAFGVWAFF
TRBV29-1	NA	13	NA	TRBJ2-3	TGCAGCGTTGACCTTCGGGGCACAGATACGCAGTATTTT	CSVDLRGTDTQYF
TRBV18	NA	16	TRBD1	TRBJ2-1	TGTGCCAGCTCACCACGGGGGACAGGGGGCTTGAATGAGCAGTTCTTC	CASSPRGTGGLNEQFF
TRBV6-1	NA	15	TRBD1	TRBJ2-6	TGTGCCAGCAGTTCGGGACAGGCTGGGGCCAACGTCCTGACTTTC	CASSSGQAGANVLTF
TRBV7-2	NA	12	NA	TRBJ2-7	TGTGCCAGCGGTTGGGGGGCCTACGAGCAGTACTTC	CASGWGAYEQYF
TRBV20-1	NA	10	NA	TRBJ2-7	TGCAGTGCTAGGAAAGTAGGGCAGTACTTC	CSARKVGQYF
TRBV11-2	few	16	NA	TRBJ2-1	TGTGCCAGCAGCTTATCCGGGGGTACAACCTACAATGAGCAGTTCTTC	CASSLSGGTTYNEQFF
TRBV27	NA	12	NA	TRBJ2-3	TGTGCCAGCAGTCCAAGCACAGATACGCAGTATTTT	CASSPSTDTQYF
TRBV7-9	NA	13	NA	TRBJ1-4	TGTGCCAGCAGCCGGGAGGGTAATGAAAAACTGTTTTTT	CASSREGNEKLFF
TRBV7-9	NA	17	TRBD2	TRBJ2-1	TGTGCCAGCAGCTTCGGGACTAGCGGGAACTCCTACAATGAGCAGTTCTTC	CASSFGTSGNSYNEQFF
TRBV7-9	NA	14	NA	TRBJ1-4	TGTGCCAGCAGCCCCTTTGAACCTAATGAAAAACTGTTTTTT	CASSPFEPNEKLFF
TRBV10-2	NA	14	TRBD1	TRBJ1-5	TGCGCCACCCGATTGGGACAGGGAGACCAGCCCCAGCATTTT	CATRLGQGDQPQHF
TRBV2	NA	14	NA	TRBJ1-4	TGTGCCAGCACCGGTCTACGGGCTGATGAAAAACTGTTTTTT	CASTGLRADEKLFF
TRBV7-9	NA	13	NA	TRBJ1-2	TGTGCCAGCAGCTTAGGACAAAACTATGGCTACACCTTC	CASSLGQNYGYTF
TRBV5-4	NA	17	TRBD2	TRBJ2-1	TGTGCCAGCAGCTCCTACCGGCGGGGGGGCTCCTACAATGAGCAGTTCTTC	CASSSYRRGGSYNEQFF
TRBV7-9	NA	14	NA	TRBJ2-1	TGTGCCAGCAGCTTAGCACCGGGTTACAATGAGCAGTTCTTC	CASSLAPGYNEQFF
TRBV14	NA	16	TRBD1	TRBJ1-1	TGTGCCAGCAGCCAAGATTACGGACAGGAGAACACTGAAGCTTTCTTT	CASSQDYGQENTEAFF
TRBV6-1	NA	17	NA	TRBJ1-3	TGTGCCAGCAGTGAGGACAGACCCACCCTCTCTGGAAACACCATATATTTT	CASSEDRPTLSGNTIYF
TRBV28	NA	19	TRBD2	TRBJ2-1	TGTGCCAGCAGCCCTCCTGGTCTGGCCGGGACTAGCGGGGGAAATGAGCAGTTCTTC	CASSPPGLAGTSGGNEQFF
TRBV6-1	NA	14	TRBD1	TRBJ2-2	TGTGCCAGTCTAGGGACAGGGGCCACCGGGGAGCTGTTTTTT	CASLGTGATGELFF
TRBV9	NA	11	NA	TRBJ1-3	TGTGCCAGCAGCCTTGGAAACACCATATATTTT	CASSLGNTIYF
TRBV9	NA	15	NA	TRBJ2-2	TGTGCCAGCAGCGTAGCGTGGGGTTGGGCCGGGGAGCTGTTTTTT	CASSVAWGWAGELFF
TRBV11-1	NA	15	NA	TRBJ1-1	TGTGCCAGCAGCTTAGCGCCAGACATGAACACTGAAGCTTTCTTT	CASSLAPDMNTEAFF
TRBV30	NA	11	NA	TRBJ1-1	TGTGCCTTGTCCCCGGGGACTGAAGCTTTCTTT	CALSPGTEAFF
TRBV27	NA	16	TRBD1	TRBJ2-1	TGTGCCAGCAGTTTTATGGGGACAGGGGGACGTCATGAGCAGTTCTTC	CASSFMGTGGRHEQFF
TRBV7-2	NA	16	TRBD1	TRBJ2-2	TGTGCCAGCAGCTTTTTTCAGGGGGCCAATTCCGGGGAGCTGTTTTTT	CASSFFQGANSGELFF
TRBV28	NA	14	NA	TRBJ1-3	TGTGCCAGCAGTCTTGTGGCTGCGGGTAACACCATATATTTT	CASSLVAAGNTIYF
TRBV18	NA	14	NA	TRBJ1-5	TGTGCCAGCTCACCCCAAGACTTGAATCAGCCCCAGCATTTT	CASSPQDLNQPQHF
TRBV7-3	NA	14	NA	TRBJ2-3	TGTGCCAGCAGCTTAGGAGCAGGTGCAGATACGCAGTATTTT	CASSLGAGADTQYF
TRBV15	NA	13	NA	TRBJ2-5	TGTGCCACCAGCAGAAAACCTAGAGAGACCCAGTACTTC	CATSRKPRETQYF
TRBV29-1	NA	13	NA	TRBJ2-3	TGCAGCGTTGAGAGCGGGCCTGCGTGGGGGCAGTATTTT	CSVESGPAWGQYF
TRBV27	NA	15	TRBD1	TRBJ2-2	TGTGCCAGCAGGAGGGACAGGGGATTGACCGGGGAGCTGTTTTTT	CASRRDRGLTGELFF
TRBV6-1	NA	16	TRBD2	TRBJ2-5	TGTGCCAGCAGTGTCGGGACTAGCGGGGGGGCAAAGACCCAGTACTTC	CASSVGTSGGAKTQYF
TRBV18	NA	14	NA	TRBJ2-7	TGTGCCAGCTCACCACCGGGGGGTATCGACGAGCAGTACTTC	CASSPPGGIDEQYF
TRBV19	many	12	NA	TRBJ1-1	TGTGCCAGTAGTATTTCCGGGTTTGAAGCTTTCTTT	CASSISGFEAFF
TRBV19	NA	16	NA	TRBJ1-1	TGTGCCAGTATGGGGCGATATGGGGAGGAGGACACTGAAGCTTTCTTT	CASMGRYGEEDTEAFF
TRBV7-9	NA	16	TRBD1	TRBJ1-4	TGTGCCAGCAGCATTTTGGGACAGGGCCACAATGAAAAACTGTTTTTT	CASSILGQGHNEKLFF
TRBV15	NA	16	TRBD2	TRBJ2-5	TGTGCCACCAGCAGAGGGTCTAGCGGGGTAGTAGAGACCCAGTACTTC	CATSRGSSGVVETQYF
TRBV29-1	NA	14	TRBD2	TRBJ2-5	TGCAGCGTTGGGACTAGCGGGGGAAAAGAGACCCAGTACTTC	CSVGTSGGKETQYF
TRBV15	NA	14	NA	TRBJ1-1	TGTGCCACCAGCAGAGAACGGTTCGGGGCGCCGGCTTTCTTT	CATSRERFGAPAFF
TRBV10-3	NA	17	NA	TRBJ2-3	TGTGCCATCAGCACTCAGGGGCCCAGTCCTAGGACAGATACGCAGTATTTT	CAISTQGPSPRTDTQYF
TRBV19	NA	15	TRBD1	TRBJ2-7	TGTGCCAGTAGTATATCCAGGGGGCTTGCCTACGAGCAGTACTTC	CASSISRGLAYEQYF
TRBV7-2	NA	13	NA	TRBJ1-5	TGTGCCAGCAGCTTAGACCGCACACAGCCCCAGCATTTT	CASSLDRTQPQHF
TRBV27	NA	13	NA	TRBJ1-6	TGTGCCAGCAGGACAGGTCTTAATTCACCCCTCCACTTT	CASRTGLNSPLHF
TRBV28	NA	15	NA	TRBJ2-5	TGTGCCAGCAGTTTGGAGTCCGGGGTGGGGGAGACCCAGTACTTC	CASSLESGVGETQYF
TRBV11-1	NA	13	NA	TRBJ1-1	TGTGCCAGCAGCTTATTCGCAGACACTGAAGCTTTCTTT	CASSLFADTEAFF
TRBV11-2	NA	14	NA	TRBJ2-3	TGTGCCAGCAGCTTAAGGGGGGGCGCAGATACGCAGTATTTT	CASSLRGGADTQYF
TRBV18	once	16	TRBD1	TRBJ2-5	TGTGCCAGCTCACCTATGATGGACAGGGCCCAAGAGACCCAGTACTTC	CASSPMMDRAQETQYF